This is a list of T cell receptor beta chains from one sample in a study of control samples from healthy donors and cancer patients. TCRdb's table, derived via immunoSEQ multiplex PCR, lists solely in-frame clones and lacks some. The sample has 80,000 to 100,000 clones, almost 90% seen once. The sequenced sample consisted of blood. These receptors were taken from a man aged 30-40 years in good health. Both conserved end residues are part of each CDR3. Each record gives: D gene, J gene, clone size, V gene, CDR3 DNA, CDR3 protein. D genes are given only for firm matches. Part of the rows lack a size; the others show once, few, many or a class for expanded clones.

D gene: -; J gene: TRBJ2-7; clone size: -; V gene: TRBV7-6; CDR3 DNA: TGTGCCAGCAGCTTAGGGCCCACAGGCGGCGAGCAGTACTTC; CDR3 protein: CASSLGPTGGEQYF
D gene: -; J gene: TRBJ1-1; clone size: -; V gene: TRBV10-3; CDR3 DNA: TGTGCGTCACAGGGTTTTGACACTGAAGCTTTCTTT; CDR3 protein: CASQGFDTEAFF
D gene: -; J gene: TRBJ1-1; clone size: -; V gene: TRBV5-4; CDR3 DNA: TGTGCCAGCAGCGAGGGGGGGAACACTGAAGCTTTCTTT; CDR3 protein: CASSEGGNTEAFF
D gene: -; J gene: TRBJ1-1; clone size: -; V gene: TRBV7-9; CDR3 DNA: TGTGCCAGCAGCCCCCGGGAGACGCCTGAAGCTTTCTTT; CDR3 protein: CASSPRETPEAFF
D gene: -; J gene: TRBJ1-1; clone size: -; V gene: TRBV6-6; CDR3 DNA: TGTGCCAGCAGCCCCTTCCACAGGTCGAACACTGAAGCTTTCTTT; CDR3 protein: CASSPFHRSNTEAFF
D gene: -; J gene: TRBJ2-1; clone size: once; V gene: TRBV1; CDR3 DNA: TGCACCAGCAGCCAAACGGGAGTTCTGTACAATGAGCAGTTCTTC; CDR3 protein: CTSSQTGVLYNEQFF
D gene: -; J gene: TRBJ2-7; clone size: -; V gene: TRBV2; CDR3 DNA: TGTGCCAGCAGTGCCGCAGGGTCCCACGAGCAGTACTTC; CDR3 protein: CASSAAGSHEQYF
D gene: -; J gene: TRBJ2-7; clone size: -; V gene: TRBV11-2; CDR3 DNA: TGTGCCAGCACCGAAACAAATAACTACGAGCAGTACTTC; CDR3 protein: CASTETNNYEQYF
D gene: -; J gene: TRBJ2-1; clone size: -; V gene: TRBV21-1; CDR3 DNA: TGTGCCAGCAGCAAAGAAGCGGGAGTGCTCAATGAGCAGTTCTTC; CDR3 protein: CASSKEAGVLNEQFF
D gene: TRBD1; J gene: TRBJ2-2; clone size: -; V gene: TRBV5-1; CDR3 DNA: TGCGCCAGCCGACCGGGACAGGTGAACACCGGGGAGCTGTTTTTT; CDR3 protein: CASRPGQVNTGELFF
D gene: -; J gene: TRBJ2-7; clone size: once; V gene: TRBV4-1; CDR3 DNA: TGCGCCAGCAGCCAGGGCAGGGGAACAGCCTACGAGCAGTACTTC; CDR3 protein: CASSQGRGTAYEQYF
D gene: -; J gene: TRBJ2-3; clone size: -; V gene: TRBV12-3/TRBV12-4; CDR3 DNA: TGTGCCAGCAGTTTCCTTGGAGTGCAGTATTTT; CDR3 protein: CASSFLGVQYF
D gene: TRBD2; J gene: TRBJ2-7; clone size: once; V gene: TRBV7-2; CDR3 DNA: TGTGCCAGCAGCTTAAGCCTAGCGGGTACCTACGAGCAGTACTTC; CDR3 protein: CASSLSLAGTYEQYF
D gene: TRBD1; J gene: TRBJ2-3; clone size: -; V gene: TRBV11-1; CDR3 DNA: TGTGCCAGCAGCTTTTGGGGGACAGGGGGGTTGGATACGCAGTATTTT; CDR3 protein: CASSFWGTGGLDTQYF
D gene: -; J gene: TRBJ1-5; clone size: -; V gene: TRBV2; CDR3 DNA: TGTGCCAGCAGTTCGGCGAGCCACAATCAGCCCCAGCATTTT; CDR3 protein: CASSSASHNQPQHF
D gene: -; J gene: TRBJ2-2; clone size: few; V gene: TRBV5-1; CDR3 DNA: TGCGCCAGCAGCTTGGTGTCGGACACCGGGGAGCTGTTTTTT; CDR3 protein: CASSLVSDTGELFF
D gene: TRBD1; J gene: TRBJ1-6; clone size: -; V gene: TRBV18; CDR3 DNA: TGTGCCAGCTCACCACAGGGACAGTTGAATTCACCCCTCCACTTT; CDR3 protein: CASSPQGQLNSPLHF
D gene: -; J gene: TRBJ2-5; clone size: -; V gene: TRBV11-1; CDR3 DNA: TGTGCCAGCAGCTTAGCCCCCAATAGGTTCCGTCAGGAGACCCAGTACTTC; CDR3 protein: CASSLAPNRFRQETQYF
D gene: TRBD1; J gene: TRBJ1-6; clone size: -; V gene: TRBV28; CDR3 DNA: TGTGCCAGCAGTTTAACACTTGCGGGAGGAGGTAGGACAGGAAATAATTCACCCCTCCACTTT; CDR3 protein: CASSLTLAGGGRTGNNSPLHF
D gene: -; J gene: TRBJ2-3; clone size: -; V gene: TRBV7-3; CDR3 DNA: TGTGCCAGCAGCTCCCGACAGGCTATTACGCAGTATTTT; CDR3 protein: CASSSRQAITQYF
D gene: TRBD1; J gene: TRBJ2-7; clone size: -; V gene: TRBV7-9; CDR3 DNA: TGTGCCAGCAGACGAAATCCTTGGACAGGGTCGAACGAGCAGTACTTC; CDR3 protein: CASRRNPWTGSNEQYF
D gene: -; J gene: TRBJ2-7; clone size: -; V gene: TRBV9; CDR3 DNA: TGTGCCAGCAGCGTAGGTGCTCTAGTAACCTACGAGCAGTACTTC; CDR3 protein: CASSVGALVTYEQYF
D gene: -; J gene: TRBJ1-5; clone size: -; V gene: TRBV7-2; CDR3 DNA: TGTGCCAGCAGCTTAGATGGGGTTCGTCAGCCCCAGCATTTT; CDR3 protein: CASSLDGVRQPQHF
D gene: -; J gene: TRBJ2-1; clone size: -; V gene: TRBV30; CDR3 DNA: TGTGCCTGGAGTGTAGGCAGCTCCTACAATGAGCAGTTCTTC; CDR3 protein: CAWSVGSSYNEQFF
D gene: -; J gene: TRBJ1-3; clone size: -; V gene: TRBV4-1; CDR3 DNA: TGCGCCAGCAGCCAAGTGGTCCCTATCTCTGGAAACACCATATATTTT; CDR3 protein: CASSQVVPISGNTIYF
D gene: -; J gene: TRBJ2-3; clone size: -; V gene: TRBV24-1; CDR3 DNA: TGTGCCACCAGTTATGAGCGGTCTAGCACAGATACGCAGTATTTT; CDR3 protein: CATSYERSSTDTQYF
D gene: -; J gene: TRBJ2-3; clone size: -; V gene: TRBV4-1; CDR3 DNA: TGCGCCAGCAGCCAAGAACTAGCCGCGCAGTATTTT; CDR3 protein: CASSQELAAQYF
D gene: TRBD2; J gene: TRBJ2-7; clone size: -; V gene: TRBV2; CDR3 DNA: TGTGCCAGCAGTGTTTCGCGGGAGGTCCCTCGCGAGCAGTACTTC; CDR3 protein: CASSVSREVPREQYF
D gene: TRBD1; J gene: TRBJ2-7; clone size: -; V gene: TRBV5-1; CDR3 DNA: TGCGCCAGCAGCTCTTTGGAAGGGACAGCATACGAGCAGTACTTC; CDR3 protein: CASSSLEGTAYEQYF
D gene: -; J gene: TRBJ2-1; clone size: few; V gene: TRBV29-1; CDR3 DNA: TGCAGCGTTGACGGGGGTTTTAATGAGCAGTTCTTC; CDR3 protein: CSVDGGFNEQFF
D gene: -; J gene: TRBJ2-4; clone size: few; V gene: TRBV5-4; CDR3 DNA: TGTGCCAGCAGCTTGGGACCAGGGCAGACAAACATTCAGTACTTC; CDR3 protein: CASSLGPGQTNIQYF
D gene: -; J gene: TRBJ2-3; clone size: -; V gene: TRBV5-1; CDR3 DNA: TGCGCCAGCAGCCCCCAGGGGCAGGGGAGCACAGATACGCAGTATTTT; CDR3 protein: CASSPQGQGSTDTQYF
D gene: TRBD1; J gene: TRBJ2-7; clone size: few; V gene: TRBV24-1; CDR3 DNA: TGTGCCACCAGTGATCCGGGACAGGGGGGCTACGAGCAGTACTTC; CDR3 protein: CATSDPGQGGYEQYF